Sequencing of this T cell receptor beta chain was carried out in a study of blood T cell repertoires in COVID-19. Study-wide background: The samples span acute and convalescent COVID-19 from the United States, Italy and Spain. In each case, the material was cDNA or gDNA derived from T cells, B-cell-depleted T cells, or PBMCs.

CDR3 length: 12 amino acids. V was pared by 0 bases and J by 8 bases, with 10 bases between. CDR1 is GTSNPN and CDR2 is SVGIG in the germline V gene (reference sequence). As originally analysed: Amplification from reference gene primers served as the basis for estimated nucleated cell counts. Data came from immunoSEQ multiplex PCR; TCRdb stores just in-frame clones and leaves some out. For V, J and clone size, that table is used; D and trimming come from the DNA. The sample holds approximately 94,000 clones, about 90% seen once. This clone was seen more than once but under ten times. The sequencing sample was made of peripheral blood. This rearrangement joins TRBV30 to TRBJ1-2; unclear D gene. The clonotype comes from a human donor in a cohort sampled during active COVID-19. The DNA for the CDR3 is TGTGCCTGGAGTGTAGTCCGGCGGGGCTACACCTTC. It codes for CAWSVVRRGYTF. The full variable domain, its missing parts supplied by reference TRBV30 and TRBJ1-2, is SQTIHQWPATLVQPVGSPLSLECTVEGTSNPNLYWYRQAAGRGLQLLFYSVGIGQISSEVPQNLSASRPQDRQFILSSKKLLLSDSGFYLCAWSVVRRGYTFGSGTRLTVV.